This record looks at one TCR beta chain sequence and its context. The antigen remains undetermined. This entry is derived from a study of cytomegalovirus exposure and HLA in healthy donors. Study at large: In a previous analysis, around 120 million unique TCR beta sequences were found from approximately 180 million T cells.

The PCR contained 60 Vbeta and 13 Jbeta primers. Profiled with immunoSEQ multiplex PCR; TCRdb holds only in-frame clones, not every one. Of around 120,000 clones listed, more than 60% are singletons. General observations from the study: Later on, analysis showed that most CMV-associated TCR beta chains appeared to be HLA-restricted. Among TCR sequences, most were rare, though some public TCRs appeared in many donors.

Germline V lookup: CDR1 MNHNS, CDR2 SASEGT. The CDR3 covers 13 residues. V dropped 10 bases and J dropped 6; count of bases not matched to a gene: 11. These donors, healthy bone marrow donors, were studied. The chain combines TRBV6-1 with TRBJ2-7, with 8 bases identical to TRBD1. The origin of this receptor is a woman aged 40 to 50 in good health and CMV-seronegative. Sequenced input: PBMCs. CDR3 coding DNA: TGTGCCACCACCGGGACAGGTCAATCCGAGCAGTACTTC. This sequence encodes CATTGTGQSEQYF.